Included here is one T cell receptor beta chain sequence, with context. The data are from a study of radiotherapy plus CTLA-4 blockade in lung cancer. Libraries were prepared by immunoSEQ multiplex PCR; TCRdb keeps only in-frame clonotypes and omits some of them. The table has around 100,000 clones, roughly 74% seen once. The material was peripheral blood, obtained from a patient treated with radiotherapy plus ipilimumab. The receptor's source is a human donor with non-small cell lung cancer who had a partial response to radiotherapy plus ipilimumab. Some clones in this sample may be carry-over from other donors' samples.

This chain's CDR3 is CASSLSGGAVNEQFF. DNA of the CDR3: TGTGCCAGCAGCCTTAGCGGGGGGGCCGTCAATGAGCAGTTCTTC. The chain employs TRBV7-7 and TRBJ2-1, with 11 bases that match TRBD2. Trimming cost V 5 bases and J 6 bases; bases outside gene matches: 6. The CDR3 runs 15 residues. Per germline, CDR1 SSHAT and CDR2 FNYEAQ (reference sequence).